The T cell receptor (beta chain) described here comes from a study of blood T cell repertoires in COVID-19. Study summary: Material from acute and convalescent COVID-19 was sourced from the United States, Italy and Spain.

Authors' analysis steps: How many nucleated cells were present was estimated from reference gene primer amplification. The data were produced by immunoSEQ multiplex PCR, yet TCRdb's version contains in-frame clones alone and is incomplete. V and J calls and clone size come straight from that table; D and trimming were deduced from the DNA. The sample consists of about 110,000 clones, about 88% of them appearing once. The CDR3 loop spans 15 amino acids. The junction had 12 bases not matched to a gene; V was cut back by 5 bases and J by 8 bases. Germline V gene lookup returns CDR1 MNHEY and CDR2 SVGEGT.

The material sequenced was peripheral blood. The chain carries TRBV6-2 or TRBV6-3 and TRBJ2-1, with 7 positions matching TRBD2. The clonotype comes from a woman aged 45 to 65 with acute or convalescent COVID-19. The CDR3 DNA follows: TGTGCCAGCAGTCGAGGACTAGTAACTGTCGATGAGCAGTTCTTC. This encodes CASSRGLVTVDEQFF.